The 26 T cell receptor beta chains presented below share a single source sample, sequenced in a study of cytomegalovirus exposure and HLA in healthy donors. The PCR was carried out with 60 Vbeta primers and 13 Jbeta primers. The table came from immunoSEQ multiplex PCR; TCRdb's copy has only in-frame clones and leaves some out. The table records nearly 100,000 clones, roughly a tenth of them present only once. The sample consisted of PBMCs. These receptors were taken from a man in his fifties or sixties in good health and CMV-seropositive.

The gene calls are TRBV27 and TRBJ2-7; D not resolved. There are 16 residues in the CDR3. Trimming removed 5 bases at V and 3 bases at J, with 20 bases between. Per the germline V gene, CDR1 is MNHEY and CDR2 is SMNVEV (reference sequence). Written as DNA, the CDR3 is TGTGCCAGCAGTAGATCCATACCGAACAGATTCTACGAGCAGTACTTC. Amino acids: CASSRSIPNRFYEQYF.

J is TRBJ1-1 and V is TRBV5-1; D might be TRBD1 (5 bases). Trimming pared 0 bases from V and 5 bases from J, leaving 20 bases between. CDR1 and CDR2 (germline): SGHRS, YFSETQ. The CDR3 contains 17 residues. CDR3 region: CASSLAGRQGGRTEAFF. In DNA, the CDR3 is TGCGCCAGCAGCTTGGCAGGTCGGCAGGGCGGTAGAACTGAAGCTTTCTTT. The whole variable domain, remainder taken from reference TRBV5-1 and TRBJ1-1, is KAGVTQTPRYLIKTRGQQVTLSCSPISGHRSVSWYQQTPGQGLQFLFEYFSETQRNKGNFPGRFSGRQFSNSRSEMNVSTLELGDSALYLCASSLAGRQGGRTEAFFGQGTRLTVV.

This chain links TRBV11-1 with TRBJ1-2; the D is unclear. V lost 5 bases and J lost 8, with 15 bases in between. CDR3 length: 13 amino acids. Germline CDR1 and CDR2: SGHAT and FQDESV (reference sequence). CDR3 amino acids: CASSLDAKWGYTF. CDR3 coding DNA: TGTGCCAGCAGCCTTGATGCGAAGTGGGGCTACACCTTC.

The chain uses TRBV10-2 and TRBJ2-1; 8 bases agree with TRBD2. Per the germline V gene, CDR1 is WSHSY and CDR2 is SAAADI. With 5 bases clipped from V and 4 bases from J, the junction kept 10 bases outside the gene matches. The CDR3 totals 16 residues. The CDR3 is CASSPAREGGYNEQFF. DNA for the CDR3: TGCGCCAGCAGTCCAGCCCGGGAGGGGGGGTACAATGAGCAGTTCTTC.

The CDR3 DNA reads as TGTGCCAGCAGCTTAGACAGGGGTCAGCCCCAGCATTTT. Residues: CASSLDRGQPQHF. The chain joins TRBV7-9 to TRBJ1-5; TRBD1 agrees at 7 bases. Trimming cost V 1 base and J 6 bases; bases outside gene matches: 0. The CDR3 covers 13 residues. Germline CDR1 and CDR2: SEHNR and FQNEAQ (reference sequence).

This clone was seen a handful of times. V is TRBV29-1 and J is TRBJ1-1; D not resolved. The V gene's germline CDR1 is SQVTM and CDR2 ANQGSEA. CDR3 length: 13 residues. With 8 bases removed from V and 0 bases from J, the gap between germline ends came to 13 bases. In nucleotides, the CDR3 is TGCAGCTCGAGTCCGATTTTGAACACTGAAGCTTTCTTT. It yields the protein CSSSPILNTEAFF.

This clone showed up just a few times. This sequence joins TRBV9 and TRBJ2-2; D gene uncertain. The V gene's germline CDR1 is SGDLS and CDR2 YYNGEE. Trimming cost V 0 bases and J 6 bases, with 9 bases left between them. CDR3 size: 14 residues. The CDR3 DNA follows: TGTGCCAGCAGCGTAGGCCGGAGCGCCGGGGAGCTGTTTTTT. Translating gives CASSVGRSAGELFF.

This clone was seen only a few times. This sequence joins TRBV28 and TRBJ2-5; the D gene is possibly TRBD2 (5 bases). The CDR3 extends over 14 amino acids. V lost 3 bases, J lost 1 base, and 9 bases lay in between. CDR1 and CDR2 (germline): MDHEN, SYDVKM. In DNA, the CDR3 is TGTGCCAGCAGTTTCCTCGGGATCCAAGAGACCCAGTACTTC. This encodes CASSFLGIQETQYF.

This clone was observed a few times. This CDR3 is CASSSPGTASSGNTIYF. In DNA, the CDR3 is TGTGCCAGCAGCAGCCCCGGGACAGCGAGCTCTGGAAACACCATATATTTT. The gene calls are TRBV9 and TRBJ1-3, with 7 bases lining up with TRBD1. The CDR3 loop spans 17 amino acids. V lost 4 bases to trimming and J lost 0 bases; unmatched junction nucleotides: 10. Germline-derived CDR1 and CDR2 are SGDLS and YYNGEE.

This clone was counted only a few times. This chain connects TRBV28 to TRBJ2-6; D gene unclear. Germline V gene sequence: CDR1 MDHEN, CDR2 SYDVKM. V lost 3 bases to trimming and J lost 4 bases, with 10 bases between them. The CDR3 loop spans 15 amino acids. The CDR3 coding sequence is TGTGCCAGCAGTTTCGACGGGTCCGGGGCCAACGTCCTGACTTTC. It encodes CASSFDGSGANVLTF.

This clone has only a few counts. The chain combines TRBV5-4 with TRBJ1-4; 7 bases agree with TRBD1. The CDR3 length is 16 residues. V lost 5 bases and J lost 2; bases outside the gene matches: 9. Germline V CDR1 and CDR2: SGHNT, YYREEE (reference sequence). The CDR3 bases are TGTGCCAGCAGTATCTACTACAGGGGCACTAATGAAAAACTGTTTTTT. Amino acid sequence: CASSIYYRGTNEKLFF.

This chain links TRBV7-9 with TRBJ1-2; D possibly corresponds to TRBD1 (5 bases). Germline V gives CDR1 SEHNR, CDR2 FQNEAQ (reference sequence). The V end lost 5 bases, the J end lost 0 bases, and 19 bases lay between the germline ends. The CDR3 is 17 residues long. Here the CDR3 reads CASSPGHRQLSNYGYTF. As DNA, the CDR3 is TGTGCCAGCAGCCCCGGCCACCGACAGCTCTCTAACTATGGCTACACCTTC. Based on the CDR3 plus reference TRBV7-9 and TRBJ1-2, the full variable domain is DTGVSQNPRHKITKRGQNVTFRCDPISEHNRLYWYRQTLGQGPEFLTYFQNEAQLEKSRLLSDRFSAERPKGSFSTLEIQRTEQGDSAMYLCASSPGHRQLSNYGYTFGSGTRLTVV.

The chain employs TRBV15 and TRBJ2-5, with D possibly being TRBD1 (6 bases). Germline assignment: CDR1 LNHNV and CDR2 YYDKDF (reference sequence). Trimming left V 0 bases short and J 5 bases short, with 13 bases between. The CDR3 spans 15 residues. For the CDR3, the DNA is TGTGCCACCAGCAGAGATATGGGACATACTGAGACCCAGTACTTC. It encodes CATSRDMGHTETQYF.

The chain uses TRBV28 and TRBJ2-3; 8 bases map to TRBD2. CDR1 is MDHEN and CDR2 is SYDVKM in the germline V gene. V lost 2 bases to trimming and J lost 4 bases; unmatched junction nucleotides: 5. CDR3 length: 15 amino acids. CDR3 loop: CASSLAGGGADTQYF. CDR3 DNA: TGTGCCAGCAGTTTAGCGGGAGGAGGGGCAGATACGCAGTATTTT. The entire variable domain, with the rest obtained from reference TRBV28 and TRBJ2-3, is as follows: DVKVTQSSRYLVKRTGEKVFLECVQDMDHENMFWYRQDPGLGLRLIYFSYDVKMKEKGDIPEGYSVSREKKERFSLILESASTNQTSMYLCASSLAGGGADTQYFGPGTRLTVL.

The V call is TRBV7-9, the J call TRBJ2-2, with 7 bases that match TRBD2. V was pared by 1 base and J by 4 bases, with 3 bases of the junction left unmatched. Germline loops: CDR1 SEHNR, CDR2 FQNEAQ (reference sequence). The CDR3 sequence is 15 residues long. The CDR3 DNA is TGTGCCAGCAGCTTAGAGGGAGGGCCCACCGGGGAGCTGTTTTTT. Translated, it gives CASSLEGGPTGELFF.

The V call is TRBV27, the J call TRBJ2-7; 10 bases align to TRBD2. There are 16 residues in the CDR3. Germline CDR1 and CDR2: MNHEY and SMNVEV (reference sequence). With 2 bases clipped from V and 2 bases from J, the junction kept 6 bases outside the gene matches. This chain's CDR3 is CASSLKGLASAYEQYF. The DNA for the CDR3 is TGTGCCAGCAGTTTAAAGGGACTAGCGTCAGCCTACGAGCAGTACTTC.

This clone was counted between two and nine times. V gene TRBV7-2 combines with J gene TRBJ2-6, with a tentative D call TRBD1 (5 bases). Trimming left V 2 bases short and J 3 bases short, with 14 bases between. This CDR3 contains 17 residues. The germline gives CDR1 SGHTA, CDR2 FQGNSA. The CDR3 spells CASSLIGLGVGANVLTF. Here the CDR3 DNA reads TGTGCCAGCAGCTTAATTGGCTTAGGGGTTGGGGCCAACGTCCTGACTTTC.

The V and J genes are TRBV2 and TRBJ2-2; possibly TRBD1 for D (5 bases). Germline CDR1 and CDR2: SNHLY and FYNNEI. V shed 2 bases and J shed 7 bases, with 11 bases lying between them. The CDR3 sequence is 14 residues long. The CDR3 DNA is TGTGCCAGCAGTGAATCTGGGGCCGTCGGGGAGCTGTTTTTT. It translates to CASSESGAVGELFF. The full variable domain, completed using reference TRBV2 and TRBJ2-2, is EPEVTQTPSHQVTQMGQEVILRCVPISNHLYFYWYRQILGQKVEFLVSFYNNEISEKSEIFDDQFSVERPDGSNFTLKIRSTKLEDSAMYFCASSESGAVGELFFGEGSRLTVL.

This clone was found a few times. This CDR3 is CASSWGQGLTEAFF. The DNA of the CDR3 is TGCGCCAGCAGCTGGGGACAGGGGCTCACTGAAGCTTTCTTT. The chain joins TRBV5-1 to TRBJ1-1, with 10 bases that match TRBD1. The CDR3 length is 14 residues. V was pared by 3 bases and J by 4 bases, with 3 bases of the junction left unmatched. CDR1 and CDR2 (germline): SGHRS, YFSETQ.

The V gene is TRBV5-4, the J gene TRBJ2-1; 10 bases line up with TRBD1. The CDR3 covers 16 residues. CDR1 and CDR2 (germline): SGHNT, YYREEE (reference sequence). The ends lost 3 bases at V and 2 bases at J; junction bases unmatched: 5. CDR3 amino acids: CASSSDRGPTYNEQFF. For the CDR3, the DNA is TGTGCCAGCAGCTCAGACAGGGGGCCCACCTACAATGAGCAGTTCTTC.

This clone occurred a few times. The rearrangement joins TRBV5-4 to TRBJ2-1; 12 positions agree with TRBD2. Losses at the gene ends were 4 bases for V and 6 bases for J; bases not matched to a gene: 8. Germline CDR1 is SGHNT and CDR2 is YYREEE (reference sequence). The CDR3 loop spans 16 amino acids. CDR3 amino acids: CASSPRTSGNVNEQFF. Written as DNA, the CDR3 is TGTGCCAGCAGCCCGCGGACTAGCGGGAATGTCAATGAGCAGTTCTTC. Combining the CDR3 with reference TRBV5-4 and TRBJ2-1 gives the whole variable domain ETGVTQSPTHLIKTRGQQVTLRCSSQSGHNTVSWYQQALGQGPQFIFQYYREEENGRGNFPPRFSGLQFPNYSSELNVNALELDDSALYLCASSPRTSGNVNEQFFGPGTRLTVL.

Only a few counts were recorded for this clone. One junction end disagrees with the germline gene, perhaps due to a read error. The chain joins TRBV19 to TRBJ1-1; D remains ambiguous. Per the germline V gene, CDR1 is LNHDA and CDR2 is SQIVND (reference sequence). The CDR3 extends over 15 amino acids. CDR3 in amino acids: CASTPRIGLNAEAFF. CDR3 DNA sequence: TGTGCCAGCACGCCCCGTATCGGGTTGAACGCTGAAGCTTTCTTT.

The sample holds a few counts of this clone. CDR3 residues: CASMGLAGGSYEQYF. The CDR3 bases are TGTGCCAGCATGGGGCTAGCGGGAGGCTCCTACGAGCAGTACTTC. The chain is built from TRBV6-5 and TRBJ2-7, with 11 bases fitting TRBD2. Germline V gene lookup returns CDR1 MNHEY and CDR2 SVGAGI. CDR3 length equals 15 residues. V shed 7 bases and J 0 bases; nucleotides not matched to a gene: 5.

This clone was detected ten times or more. This rearrangement joins TRBV6-1 to TRBJ2-7, with 11 bases fitting TRBD2. Trimming at V came to 2 bases and at J to 6 bases, leaving 6 bases not matched to a gene. CDR3 length: 15 amino acids. Per germline, CDR1 MNHNS and CDR2 SASEGT. The CDR3 loop is CASSEFELAGAEQYF. In DNA form, the CDR3 reads TGTGCCAGCAGTGAATTTGAACTAGCGGGGGCCGAGCAGTACTTC.

There are a few counts of this clone. The genes are TRBV6-4 and TRBJ2-1; the D is unclear. The germline CDR1 and CDR2 sequences are MRHNA and SNTAGT. The CDR3 covers 16 residues. The V end lost 1 base, the J end lost 3 bases, and 13 bases lay between the germline ends. The CDR3 reads CASSDFPSADYNEQFF. CDR3 bases: TGTGCCAGCAGTGACTTCCCCAGCGCCGACTACAATGAGCAGTTCTTC.

The chain recombines TRBV7-2 with TRBJ2-3; D may be TRBD2 (5 bases). The CDR3 covers 13 residues. V was trimmed by 2 bases and J by 4 bases, leaving 7 bases between them. Germline lookup yields CDR1 SGHTA and CDR2 FQGNSA. CDR3: CASSLRESDTQYF. CDR3 DNA: TGTGCCAGCAGCTTAAGGGAGTCAGATACGCAGTATTTT.